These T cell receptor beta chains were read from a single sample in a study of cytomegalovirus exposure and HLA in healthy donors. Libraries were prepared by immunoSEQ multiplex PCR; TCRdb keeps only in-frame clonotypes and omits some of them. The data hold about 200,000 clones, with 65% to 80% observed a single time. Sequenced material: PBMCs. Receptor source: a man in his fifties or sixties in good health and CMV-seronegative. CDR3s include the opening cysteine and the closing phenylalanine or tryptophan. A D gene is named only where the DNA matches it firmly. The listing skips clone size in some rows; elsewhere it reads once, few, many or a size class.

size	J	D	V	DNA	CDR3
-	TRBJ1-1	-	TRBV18	TGTGCCAGCTCACCGGGACAGAACACTGAAGCTTTCTTT	CASSPGQNTEAFF
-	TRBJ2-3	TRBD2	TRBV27	TGTGCCAGCAGTTTTGGACTAGCGGGCACAGATACGCAGTATTTT	CASSFGLAGTDTQYF
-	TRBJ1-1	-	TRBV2	TGTGCCAGCAGACCCCGGAGGGGTAACACTGAAGCTTTCTTT	CASRPRRGNTEAFF
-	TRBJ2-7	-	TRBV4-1	TGCGCCAGCAGCCAAGGTGCGGGGCCTACCTACGAGCAGTACTTC	CASSQGAGPTYEQYF
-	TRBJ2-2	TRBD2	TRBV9	TGTGCCAGCAGCCGCCTACCAGCGGGAGATACCGGGGAGCTGTTTTTT	CASSRLPAGDTGELFF
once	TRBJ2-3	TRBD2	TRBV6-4	TGTGCCAGCAGTGATGGTAGCGGGACGGGAGGAGGTACGCAGTATTTT	CASSDGSGTGGGTQYF
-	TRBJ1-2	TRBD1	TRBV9	TGTGCCAGCAGGACCGGGACAGGGGTATATGGCTACACCTTC	CASRTGTGVYGYTF
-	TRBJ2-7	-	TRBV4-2	TGTGCCAGCAGCCAAGATTTGGCCATCTCCTACGAGCAGTACTTC	CASSQDLAISYEQYF
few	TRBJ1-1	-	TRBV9	TGTGCCAGCAGCTCAGGGGCGGATGAAGCTTTCTTT	CASSSGADEAFF
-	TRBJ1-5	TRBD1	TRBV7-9	TGTGCCAGCAGCCGGGTTGGGACAGGGATTGGCAATCAGCCCCAGCATTTT	CASSRVGTGIGNQPQHF